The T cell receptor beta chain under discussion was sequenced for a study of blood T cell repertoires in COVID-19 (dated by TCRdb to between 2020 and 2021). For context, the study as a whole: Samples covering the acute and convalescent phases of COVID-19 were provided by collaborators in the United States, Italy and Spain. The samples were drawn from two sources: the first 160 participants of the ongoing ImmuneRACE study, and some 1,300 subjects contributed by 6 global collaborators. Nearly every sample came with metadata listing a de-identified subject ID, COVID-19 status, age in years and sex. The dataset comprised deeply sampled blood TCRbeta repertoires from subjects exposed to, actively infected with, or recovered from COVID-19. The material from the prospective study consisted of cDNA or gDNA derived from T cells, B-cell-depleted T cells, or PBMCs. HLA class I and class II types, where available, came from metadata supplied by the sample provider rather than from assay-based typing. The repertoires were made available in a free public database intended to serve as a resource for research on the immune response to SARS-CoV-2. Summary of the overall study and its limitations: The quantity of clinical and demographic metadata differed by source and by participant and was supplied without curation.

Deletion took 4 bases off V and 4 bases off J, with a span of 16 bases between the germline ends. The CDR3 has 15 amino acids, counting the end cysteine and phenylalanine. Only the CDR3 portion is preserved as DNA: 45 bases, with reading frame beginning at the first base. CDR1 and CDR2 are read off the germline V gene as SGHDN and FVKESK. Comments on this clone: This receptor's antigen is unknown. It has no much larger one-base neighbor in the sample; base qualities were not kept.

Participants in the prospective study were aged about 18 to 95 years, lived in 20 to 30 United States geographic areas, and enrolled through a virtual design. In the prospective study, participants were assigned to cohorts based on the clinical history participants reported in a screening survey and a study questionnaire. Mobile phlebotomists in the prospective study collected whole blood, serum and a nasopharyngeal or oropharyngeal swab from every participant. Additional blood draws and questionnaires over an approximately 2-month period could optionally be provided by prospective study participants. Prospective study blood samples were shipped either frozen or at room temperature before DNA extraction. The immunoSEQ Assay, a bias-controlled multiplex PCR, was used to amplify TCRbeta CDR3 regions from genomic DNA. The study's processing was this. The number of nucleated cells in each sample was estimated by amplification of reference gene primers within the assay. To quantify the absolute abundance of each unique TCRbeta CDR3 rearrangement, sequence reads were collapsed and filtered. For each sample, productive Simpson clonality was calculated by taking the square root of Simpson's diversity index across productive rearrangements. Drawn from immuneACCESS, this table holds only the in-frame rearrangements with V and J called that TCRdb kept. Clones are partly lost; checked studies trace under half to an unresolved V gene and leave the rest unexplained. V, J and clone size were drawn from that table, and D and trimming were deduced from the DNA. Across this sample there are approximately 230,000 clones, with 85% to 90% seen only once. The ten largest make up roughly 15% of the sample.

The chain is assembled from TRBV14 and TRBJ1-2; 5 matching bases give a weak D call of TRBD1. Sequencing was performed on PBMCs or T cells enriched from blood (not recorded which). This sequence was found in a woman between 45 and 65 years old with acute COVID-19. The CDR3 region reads CASSLSGGAAYGYTF. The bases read TGTGCCAGCAGCCTTTCTGGAGGGGCGGCCTATGGCTACACCTTC.